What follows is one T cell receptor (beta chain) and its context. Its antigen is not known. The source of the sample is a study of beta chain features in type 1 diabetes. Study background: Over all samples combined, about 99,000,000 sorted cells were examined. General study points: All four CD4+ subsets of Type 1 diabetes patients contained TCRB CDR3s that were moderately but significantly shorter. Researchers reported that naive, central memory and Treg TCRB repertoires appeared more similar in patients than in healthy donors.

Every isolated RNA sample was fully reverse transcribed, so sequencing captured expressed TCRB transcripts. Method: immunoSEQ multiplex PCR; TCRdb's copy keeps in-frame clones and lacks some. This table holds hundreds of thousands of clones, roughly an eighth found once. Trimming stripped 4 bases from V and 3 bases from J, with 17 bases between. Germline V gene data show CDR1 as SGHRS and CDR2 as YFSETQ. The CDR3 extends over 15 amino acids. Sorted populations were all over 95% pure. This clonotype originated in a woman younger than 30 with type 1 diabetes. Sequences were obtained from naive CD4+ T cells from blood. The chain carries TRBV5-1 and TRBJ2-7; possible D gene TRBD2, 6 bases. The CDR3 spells CASSVTHGRNYEQYF. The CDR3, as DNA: TGCGCCAGCAGCGTGACCCACGGGAGAAACTACGAGCAGTACTTC.